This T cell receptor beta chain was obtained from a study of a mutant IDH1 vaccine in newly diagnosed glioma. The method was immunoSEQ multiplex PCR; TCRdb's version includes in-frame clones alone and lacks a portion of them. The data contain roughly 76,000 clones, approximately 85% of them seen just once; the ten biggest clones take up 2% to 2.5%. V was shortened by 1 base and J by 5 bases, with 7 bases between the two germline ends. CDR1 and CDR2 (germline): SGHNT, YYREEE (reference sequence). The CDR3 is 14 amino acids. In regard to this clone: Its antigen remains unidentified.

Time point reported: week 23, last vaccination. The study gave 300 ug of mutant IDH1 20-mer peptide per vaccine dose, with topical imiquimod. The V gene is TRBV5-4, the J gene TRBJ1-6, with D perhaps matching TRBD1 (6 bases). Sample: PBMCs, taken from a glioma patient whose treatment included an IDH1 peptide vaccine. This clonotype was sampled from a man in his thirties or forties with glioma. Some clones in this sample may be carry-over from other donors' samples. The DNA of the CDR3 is TGTGCCAGCAGCTTGCCAGGGGATAATTCACCCCTCCACTTT. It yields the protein CASSLPGDNSPLHF.